This T cell receptor (beta chain) came from a study of blood T cells in healthy people across ages. The CDR3 has 15 residues. V lost 5 bases and J lost 7; bases outside the gene matches: 11. Germline CDR1 SEHNR, CDR2 FQNEAQ (reference sequence). Study conclusions and caveats: It was not possible, with unsorted PBMCs, to conclusively compare naive and antigen-experienced cells. Fewer expanded clones and more diversity marked long-lived versus aged donors. It was held that diversity estimates obtained from one million T cells represented underestimates.

A sample-barcoded 5' primer and a J-beta primer mix were used in a second PCR of about 7 to 12 cycles. The yield of each sample was at least 3 million CDR3-containing paired-end reads. One entry per CDR3 protein results from TCRdb running MiXCR on the 5' RACE reads. The sample has 550,000 to 600,000 distinct CDR3 sequences, 27% seen once. The table lists this clonotype with many counts. Antigen unknown. The chain couples TRBV7-9 to TRBJ2-3, with 8 bases matching TRBD1. The sample comprised blood. The origin of this receptor is a woman in her 70s in good health. CDR3 region: CASSRTGFGDYTQYF. In nucleotides, the CDR3 is TGTGCCAGCAGCCGGACAGGGTTCGGGGATTATACGCAGTATTTT.